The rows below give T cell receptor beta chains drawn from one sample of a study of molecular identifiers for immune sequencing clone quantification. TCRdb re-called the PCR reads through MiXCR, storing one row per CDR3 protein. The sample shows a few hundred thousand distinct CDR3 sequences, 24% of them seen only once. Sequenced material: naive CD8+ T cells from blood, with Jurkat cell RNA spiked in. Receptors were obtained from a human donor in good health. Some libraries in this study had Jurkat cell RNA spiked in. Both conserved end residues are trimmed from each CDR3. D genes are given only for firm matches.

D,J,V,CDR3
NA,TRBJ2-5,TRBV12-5,ASGPPGQAGTQY
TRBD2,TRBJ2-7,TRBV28,ASTTTSGRAYEQY
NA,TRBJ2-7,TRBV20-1,SARGAGAVYGQY
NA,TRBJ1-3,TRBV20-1,SARDDDRIGVSGNTIY
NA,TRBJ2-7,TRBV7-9,ASSLAGRSSYEQY
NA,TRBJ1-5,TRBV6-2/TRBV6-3,ASSSTGTFNQPQH
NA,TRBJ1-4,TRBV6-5,ASRDRSNEKLF
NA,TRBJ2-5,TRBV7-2,ASSSDLYQETQY
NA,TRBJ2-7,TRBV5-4,ASSFRGSNEQY
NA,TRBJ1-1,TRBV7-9,ASSPPLGLNTEAF
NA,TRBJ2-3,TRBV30,AWSLISSTDTQY
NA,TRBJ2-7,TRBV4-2,ASSQPGQLGYEQY
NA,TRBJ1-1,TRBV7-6,ASSLSGPDTEAF
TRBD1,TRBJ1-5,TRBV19,ASWDSGTGINQPQH
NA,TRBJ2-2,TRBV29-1,SVPGPGGTGELF
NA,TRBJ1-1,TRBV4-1,ASSQDFLNTEAF
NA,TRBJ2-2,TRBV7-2,ASSQVDPSGELF
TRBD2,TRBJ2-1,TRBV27,ASTAGGPLEQF
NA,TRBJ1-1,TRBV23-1,ASSPQGPWDTEAF
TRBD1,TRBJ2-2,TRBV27,ASTPGGTGELF
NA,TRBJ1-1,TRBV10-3,AISEYQGMNTAAF
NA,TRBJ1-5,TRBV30,AWSLTSGEPQH
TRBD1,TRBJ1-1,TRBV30,AWGQGTEAF
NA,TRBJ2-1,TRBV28,ASSFIVQWDKYNEQF
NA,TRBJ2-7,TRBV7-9,ASSSAGQDCEQY
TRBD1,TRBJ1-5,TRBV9,ASSGQGVNQPQH
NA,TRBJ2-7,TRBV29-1,SVVRQGSEQY
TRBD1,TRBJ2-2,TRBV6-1,ASSVRGTGITGELF
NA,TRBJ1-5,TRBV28,ASSLFGRDKH
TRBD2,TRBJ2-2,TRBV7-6,ASSLLAGANTGELF
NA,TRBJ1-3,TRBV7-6,ASSLGRTDSGNTIY
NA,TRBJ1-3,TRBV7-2,ASSLESADGNTIY
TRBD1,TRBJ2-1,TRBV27,ASRLGTAYEQF
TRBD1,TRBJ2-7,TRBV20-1,SAIDPGTGVSYEQY
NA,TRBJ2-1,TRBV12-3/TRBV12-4,ASSLWRGTNEQF
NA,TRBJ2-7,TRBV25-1,ASSESGLIAYEQY
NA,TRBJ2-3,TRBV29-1,SVVGLLGTDTQY
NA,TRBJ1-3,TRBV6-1,ASNSGNTIY
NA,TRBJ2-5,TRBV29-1,SVEAGLSGEPQY
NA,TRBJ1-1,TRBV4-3,ASSQVYGGPLEAF
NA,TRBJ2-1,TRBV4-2,ASSRRDDRDDEQF
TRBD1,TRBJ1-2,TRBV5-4,ASSLGTGSTYGYT
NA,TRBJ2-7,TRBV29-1,SVEDPGRGTA
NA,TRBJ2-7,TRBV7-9,ASSTGGGEQY
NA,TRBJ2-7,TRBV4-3,ASSQDQRGGYEQY
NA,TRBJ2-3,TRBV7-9,ASSLVEDTQY
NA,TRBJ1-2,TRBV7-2,ASSLYPGPNYGYT